This is a list of T cell receptor beta chains from one sample in a study of T cell responses to AZD1222 COVID-19 vaccine. Using immunoSEQ multiplex PCR, the repertoire was profiled, and TCRdb retains in-frame clones only, with some absent. The sample includes roughly 55,000 clones, roughly 87% of them seen just once. Here the sequenced sample was peripheral blood, taken on day 0 of AZD1222 vaccination. Source of these receptors: an adult in good health. Both conserved end residues are part of each CDR3. The D gene is left open where the match is weak. Some rows mark clone size as missing; the rest say once, few, many or name a class of expanded clone.

clone size: NA; J gene: TRBJ2-2; CDR3 length: 15; D gene: TRBD1; V gene: TRBV6-5; CDR3 protein: CASPGTGGSTGELFF; CDR3 DNA: TGTGCCAGCCCAGGGACAGGGGGAAGCACCGGGGAGCTGTTTTTT
clone size: NA; J gene: TRBJ1-3; CDR3 length: 15; D gene: NA; V gene: TRBV4-3; CDR3 protein: CASSQVWGTGNTIYF; CDR3 DNA: TGCGCCAGCAGCCAGGTTTGGGGGACTGGAAACACCATATATTTT
clone size: NA; J gene: TRBJ1-3; CDR3 length: 14; D gene: TRBD1; V gene: TRBV6-5; CDR3 protein: CATGQGYSGNTIYF; CDR3 DNA: TGTGCCACGGGACAGGGTTACTCTGGAAACACCATATATTTT
clone size: NA; J gene: TRBJ2-1; CDR3 length: 17; D gene: TRBD1; V gene: TRBV5-4; CDR3 protein: CASSLVGTGSSYNEQFF; CDR3 DNA: TGTGCCAGCAGCTTGGTCGGGACAGGGAGCTCCTACAATGAGCAGTTCTTC
clone size: NA; J gene: TRBJ1-3; CDR3 length: 15; D gene: NA; V gene: TRBV19; CDR3 protein: CASSREGGPGNTIYF; CDR3 DNA: TGTGCCAGTAGTCGCGAAGGGGGTCCCGGAAACACCATATATTTT
clone size: NA; J gene: TRBJ1-1; CDR3 length: 15; D gene: NA; V gene: TRBV5-1; CDR3 protein: CASSLGGARNTEAFF; CDR3 DNA: TGCGCCAGCAGCTTGGGGGGGGCGCGGAACACTGAAGCTTTCTTT
clone size: NA; J gene: TRBJ1-1; CDR3 length: 14; D gene: NA; V gene: TRBV30; CDR3 protein: CAWSQFRVRTEAFF; CDR3 DNA: TGTGCCTGGAGCCAGTTCAGGGTAAGGACTGAAGCTTTCTTT
clone size: NA; J gene: TRBJ1-4; CDR3 length: 16; D gene: TRBD1; V gene: TRBV5-1; CDR3 protein: CASSPGGGATNEKLFF; CDR3 DNA: TGCGCCAGCAGCCCGGGAGGGGGCGCAACTAATGAAAAACTGTTTTTT
clone size: NA; J gene: TRBJ2-5; CDR3 length: 12; D gene: NA; V gene: TRBV12-3/TRBV12-4; CDR3 protein: CASSLSKRAQYF; CDR3 DNA: TGTGCCAGCAGTTTAAGTAAACGGGCCCAGTACTTC
clone size: NA; J gene: TRBJ1-1; CDR3 length: 15; D gene: TRBD1; V gene: TRBV6-2/TRBV6-3; CDR3 protein: CASSTPEQGVTEAFF; CDR3 DNA: TGTGCCAGCAGCACCCCGGAACAGGGGGTTACTGAAGCTTTCTTT
clone size: NA; J gene: TRBJ2-6; CDR3 length: 18; D gene: NA; V gene: TRBV21-1; CDR3 protein: CASSKRNRRSSGANVLTF; CDR3 DNA: TGTGCCAGCAGCAAAAGAAACAGGCGGAGCTCTGGGGCCAACGTCCTGACTTTC
clone size: NA; J gene: TRBJ1-2; CDR3 length: 15; D gene: TRBD1; V gene: TRBV5-4; CDR3 protein: CASSLPGQGGYGYTF; CDR3 DNA: TGTGCCAGCAGCCTCCCCGGACAGGGCGGCTATGGCTACACCTTC
clone size: NA; J gene: TRBJ1-2; CDR3 length: 14; D gene: NA; V gene: TRBV28; CDR3 protein: CASSLPGQINGYTF; CDR3 DNA: TGTGCCAGCAGCTTACCTGGACAGATAAATGGCTACACCTTC
clone size: NA; J gene: TRBJ2-7; CDR3 length: 13; D gene: TRBD2; V gene: TRBV5-4; CDR3 protein: CASSWGGSYEQYF; CDR3 DNA: TGTGCCAGCAGCTGGGGAGGGAGCTACGAGCAGTACTTC
clone size: NA; J gene: TRBJ1-3; CDR3 length: 15; D gene: NA; V gene: TRBV10-3; CDR3 protein: CAISGGGNSGNTIYF; CDR3 DNA: TGTGCCATCAGTGGGGGAGGGAACTCTGGAAACACCATATATTTT
clone size: once; J gene: TRBJ2-5; CDR3 length: 14; D gene: NA; V gene: TRBV3-1/TRBV3-2; CDR3 protein: CASSQASHQETQYF; CDR3 DNA: TGTGCCAGCAGCCAAGCCAGCCACCAAGAGACCCAGTACTTC
clone size: NA; J gene: TRBJ1-4; CDR3 length: 14; D gene: NA; V gene: TRBV7-2; CDR3 protein: CASSLAGTNEKLFF; CDR3 DNA: TGTGCCAGCAGCTTAGCGGGGACTAATGAAAAACTGTTTTTT
clone size: NA; J gene: TRBJ1-2; CDR3 length: 13; D gene: NA; V gene: TRBV27; CDR3 protein: CASSLARGRGYTF; CDR3 DNA: TGTGCCAGCAGTTTGGCGCGGGGAAGGGGCTACACCTTC
clone size: NA; J gene: TRBJ1-4; CDR3 length: 16; D gene: TRBD1; V gene: TRBV2; CDR3 protein: CASRPTGYGTNEKLFF; CDR3 DNA: TGTGCCAGCAGACCGACAGGGTACGGAACTAATGAAAAACTGTTTTTT
clone size: NA; J gene: TRBJ2-1; CDR3 length: 16; D gene: NA; V gene: TRBV3-1/TRBV3-2; CDR3 protein: CASSHSGTLEGNEQFF; CDR3 DNA: TGTGCCAGCAGCCATTCAGGGACTCTGGAGGGGAATGAGCAGTTCTTC
clone size: NA; J gene: TRBJ1-2; CDR3 length: 15; D gene: TRBD1; V gene: TRBV16; CDR3 protein: CASSQSGQGWYGYTF; CDR3 DNA: TGTGCCAGCAGCCAATCGGGACAGGGCTGGTATGGCTACACCTTC
clone size: few; J gene: TRBJ2-5; CDR3 length: 16; D gene: TRBD1; V gene: TRBV6-1; CDR3 protein: CASSDRARGRVETQYF; CDR3 DNA: TGTGCCAGCAGTGATCGTGCCAGGGGGCGAGTAGAGACCCAGTACTTC
clone size: NA; J gene: TRBJ1-2; CDR3 length: 14; D gene: TRBD1; V gene: TRBV3-1/TRBV3-2; CDR3 protein: CASSPGQGWDGYTF; CDR3 DNA: TGTGCCAGCAGCCCTGGACAGGGTTGGGATGGCTACACCTTC
clone size: once; J gene: TRBJ2-5; CDR3 length: 13; D gene: NA; V gene: TRBV2; CDR3 protein: CASSRHFQETQYF; CDR3 DNA: TGTGCCAGCAGCCGACACTTTCAAGAGACCCAGTACTTC
clone size: NA; J gene: TRBJ2-3; CDR3 length: 15; D gene: TRBD1; V gene: TRBV7-7; CDR3 protein: CASSPGTGGTDTQYF; CDR3 DNA: TGTGCTAGCAGCCCAGGGACAGGGGGCACGGATACGCAGTATTTT
clone size: NA; J gene: TRBJ1-1; CDR3 length: 15; D gene: NA; V gene: TRBV5-1; CDR3 protein: CASSLDFSFRREAFF; CDR3 DNA: TGCGCCAGCAGCTTAGACTTTTCCTTTAGGCGTGAAGCTTTCTTT
clone size: few; J gene: TRBJ2-7; CDR3 length: 13; D gene: NA; V gene: TRBV6-5; CDR3 protein: CASSYSGVREQYF; CDR3 DNA: TGTGCCAGCAGTTACTCGGGGGTGAGGGAGCAGTACTTC
clone size: NA; J gene: TRBJ2-1; CDR3 length: 13; D gene: NA; V gene: TRBV6-2/TRBV6-3; CDR3 protein: CASSYGGNNEQFF; CDR3 DNA: TGTGCCAGCAGTTACGGCGGAAACAATGAGCAGTTCTTC
clone size: NA; J gene: TRBJ2-5; CDR3 length: 17; D gene: TRBD1; V gene: TRBV9; CDR3 protein: CASSVTAGTGIWETQYF; CDR3 DNA: TGTGCCAGCAGCGTAACTGCCGGGACAGGGATTTGGGAGACCCAGTACTTC
clone size: NA; J gene: TRBJ1-1; CDR3 length: 13; D gene: NA; V gene: TRBV5-4; CDR3 protein: CASSLVGATEAFF; CDR3 DNA: TGTGCCAGCAGCTTGGTAGGGGCGACTGAAGCTTTCTTT
clone size: NA; J gene: TRBJ1-1; CDR3 length: 14; D gene: NA; V gene: TRBV6-4; CDR3 protein: CASSDSNMNTEAFF; CDR3 DNA: TGTGCCAGCAGTGACTCGAACATGAACACTGAAGCTTTCTTT
clone size: few; J gene: TRBJ1-4; CDR3 length: 15; D gene: NA; V gene: TRBV6-5; CDR3 protein: CASSSPGQGDEKLFF; CDR3 DNA: TGTGCCAGCAGTTCGCCCGGGCAGGGCGATGAAAAACTGTTTTTT
clone size: NA; J gene: TRBJ1-1; CDR3 length: 14; D gene: NA; V gene: TRBV18; CDR3 protein: CASSPMREVFEAFF; CDR3 DNA: TGTGCCAGCTCACCAATGAGGGAAGTTTTTGAAGCTTTCTTT
clone size: NA; J gene: TRBJ1-5; CDR3 length: 15; D gene: NA; V gene: TRBV2; CDR3 protein: CASSELGGVTQPQHF; CDR3 DNA: TGTGCCAGCAGTGAACTGGGGGGAGTCACTCAGCCCCAGCATTTT
clone size: NA; J gene: TRBJ1-5; CDR3 length: 14; D gene: NA; V gene: TRBV28; CDR3 protein: CASSLLNGNQPQHF; CDR3 DNA: TGTGCCAGCAGTTTATTAAATGGGAATCAGCCCCAGCATTTT